Below, one TCR beta chain is given with its context. The sample comes from a study of monozygotic twins with inflammatory bowel disease. Following a re-call of the 5' RACE reads, TCRdb has one entry per CDR3 protein and lacks DNA. The listing contains around 450,000 distinct CDR3 sequences. Per the germline V gene, CDR1 is SGHTA and CDR2 is FQGNSA. The CDR3 extends over 16 amino acids. The sequencing input was blood. The sequence came from a human donor with ulcerative colitis or Crohn's disease, or a healthy co-twin of an affected twin (not recorded which). This chain uses TRBV7-2 with TRBJ1-2; TCRdb proposes TRBD1, but this gene call is untestable without DNA. CDR3 sequence reads: CASSLVVRQGAKGYTF.